This TCR beta chain was captured in a study of blood T cell repertoires in COVID-19 (dated by TCRdb to 2018 to 2021). Broadly, across the study: Samples from collaborators originated in the United States, Italy and Spain and spanned both the acute and convalescent phases of COVID-19. The material from the prospective study consisted of cDNA or gDNA derived from T cells, B-cell-depleted T cells, or PBMCs. Deeply sampled blood TCRbeta repertoires from subjects exposed to, actively infected with, or recovered from COVID-19 were included in the dataset. The repertoires were released in a freely available public database meant as a resource for research on the immune response to SARS-CoV-2. Samples came from the ongoing ImmuneRACE study (first 160 participants) plus 1,254 subjects from 6 global collaborators. A de-identified subject ID, COVID-19 status, age in years and sex were almost always included in the sample metadata. Where HLA class I and class II types were available, the types were taken from metadata supplied by the sample provider, not from assay-based typing. Here is what the overall study found, with its caveats: How much clinical and demographic metadata was included differed by source and by participant, and the metadata was provided uncurated.

The immunoSEQ Assay, a bias-controlled multiplex PCR, was used to amplify TCRbeta CDR3 regions from genomic DNA. The original pipeline was this. Within the assay, amplification of reference gene primers was used to estimate how many nucleated cells each sample contained. Sequence reads were collapsed and filtered to measure the absolute abundance of every unique TCRbeta CDR3 rearrangement. For each sample, productive Simpson clonality was calculated as the square root of Simpson's diversity index across productive rearrangements. TCRdb limited this immuneACCESS table to in-frame rearrangements with V and J called. A share of clones is missing; checked studies link under half to unresolved V genes, and the rest is unexplained. V and J calls and clone size are those listed in that table; D and trimming were worked out from the DNA. For this sample there are 90,000 or so clones; about 85% appear just once. About 24% of the sample is held by the ten biggest clonotypes.

Taken from cysteine to phenylalanine, the CDR3 has 18 residues. Only the CDR3 DNA is retained, 54 bases long and in frame from the first base. Relative to germline, V is 6 bases shorter and J is 2 bases shorter, with 26 bases between their ends. Sequences MDHEN (CDR1) and SYDVKM (CDR2) are obtained from the germline V gene. This clone was seen more than once but under ten times. It lacks a known antigen. No qualities accompany the bases; no much larger clone lies one base away. The collaborating institutions used their own protocols to collect whole blood in K2EDTA tubes. For TCRbeta analysis, collaborators shipped samples as frozen whole blood, isolated PBMCs, or DNA extracted from either of those sample types.

Recombination connected TRBV28 to TRBJ2-7; perhaps TRBD1 is the D gene, with 6 bases matching. The sequence was obtained from a human donor in a cohort sampled during active COVID-19. The sequencing input was peripheral blood. The sequence in DNA is TGTGCCAGCAGCTATTCCCAGACTCTAAGGACAGCCACCTACGAGCAGTACTTC. Translated, this gives CASSYSQTLRTATYEQYF.